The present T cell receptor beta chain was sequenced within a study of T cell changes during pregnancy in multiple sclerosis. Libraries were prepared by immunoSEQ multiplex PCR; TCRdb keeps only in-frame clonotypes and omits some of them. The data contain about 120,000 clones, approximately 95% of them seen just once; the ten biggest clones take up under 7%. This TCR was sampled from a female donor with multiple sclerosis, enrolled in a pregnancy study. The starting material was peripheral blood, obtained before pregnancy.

The CDR3 sequence: CASREGTGINEKLFF. The CDR3 DNA sequence: TGTGCCAGCAGGGAAGGGACAGGGATAAATGAAAAACTGTTTTTT. The chain carries TRBV5-4 and TRBJ1-4, with 9 nucleotides matching TRBD1. Germline trimming cut 5 bases from V and 5 bases from J; bases unmatched to any gene: 7. The germline V gene encodes CDR1 SGHNT and CDR2 YYREEE (reference sequence). This CDR3 is built from 15 residues.